These 25 T cell receptor beta chains came from one sample sequenced in a study of blood T cell repertoires in COVID-19. Sequencing used immunoSEQ multiplex PCR; TCRdb keeps in-frame clones, though not all of them. The top ten hold about 1.7% of the sample, which has fewer than 600,000 clones, roughly 90% seen once. Sequenced: PBMCs or T cells enriched from blood (not recorded which). These receptors originate from a middle-aged woman who had recovered from COVID-19.

This clone was seen just once. The chain employs TRBV28 and TRBJ1-1; 7 bases match TRBD1. This CDR3 is 11 amino acids long. J lost 4 bases, V lost 8 bases, and 1 base had no gene match. The germline CDR1 and CDR2 sequences are MDHEN and SYDVKM. DNA of the CDR3: TGTGCCAGCGGACAGGCCACTGAAGCTTTCTTT. Its protein product is CASGQATEAFF.

This clone has more than one count but fewer than ten. J is TRBJ1-2 and V is TRBV7-9; no clear D gene. CDR1 is SEHNR and CDR2 is FQNEAQ in the germline V gene (reference sequence). The CDR3 extends over 12 amino acids. V dropped 5 bases and J dropped 7 bases, with 11 bases sitting between them. CDR3 residues: CASSPHTPGYTF. In DNA, the CDR3 is TGTGCCAGCAGCCCCCATACACCTGGCTACACCTTC. The variable domain in full, completed from reference TRBV7-9 and TRBJ1-2, reads DTGVSQNPRHKITKRGQNVTFRCDPISEHNRLYWYRQTLGQGPEFLTYFQNEAQLEKSRLLSDRFSAERPKGSFSTLEIQRTEQGDSAMYLCASSPHTPGYTFGSGTRLTVV.

The sample holds one count of this clone. The V and J genes are TRBV19 and TRBJ2-2; TRBD2 aligns across 7 bases. Germline lookup yields CDR1 LNHDA and CDR2 SQIVND (reference sequence). Losses at the gene ends were 7 bases for V and 2 bases for J; bases not matched to a gene: 4. This CDR3 spans 14 amino acids. CDR3 coding DNA: TGTGCCAGTACACCGGGACTAAACACCGGGGAGCTGTTTTTT. Protein: CASTPGLNTGELFF.

The chain carries TRBV11-2 and TRBJ2-3; D gene ambiguous. V lost 8 bases and J lost 8, with 23 bases in between. The CDR3 spans 15 residues. Germline V gene lookup returns CDR1 SGHAT and CDR2 FQNNGV. This chain's CDR3 is CASRDPGAPTPTQYF. The CDR3 DNA reads as TGTGCCAGCCGAGACCCCGGAGCACCAACCCCTACGCAGTATTTT. The full variable domain, in which reference TRBV11-2 and TRBJ2-3 provide the parts outside the CDR3, is EAGVAQSPRYKIIEKRQSVAFWCNPISGHATLYWYQQILGQGPKLLIQFQNNGVVDDSQLPKDRFSAERLKGVDSTLKIQPAKLEDSAVYLCASRDPGAPTPTQYFGPGTRLTVL.

The rearrangement uses TRBV11-2 and TRBJ2-7, with 7 bases fitting TRBD2. CDR3 length: 16 residues. The V gene end was trimmed by 2 bases and the J gene end by 2 bases; junction bases not matched to a gene: 9. Germline CDR1 is SGHAT and CDR2 is FQNNGV. DNA of the CDR3: TGTGCCAGCAGCTTATCAACTAGCGTACCAACCTACGAGCAGTACTTC. As protein: CASSLSTSVPTYEQYF.

The rearrangement joins TRBV29-1 to TRBJ2-1; D unclear. Trimming shortened V by 4 bases and J by 2 bases, and 9 bases separated the two germline ends. The CDR3 contains 13 residues. CDR1 is SQVTM, CDR2 ANQGSEA, per germline. The CDR3: CSVVGGTYNEQFF. CDR3 nucleotides: TGCAGCGTTGTAGGCGGAACCTACAATGAGCAGTTCTTC.

The rearrangement uses TRBV7-2 and TRBJ2-7; D is unclear. Germline V lookup: CDR1 SGHTA, CDR2 FQGNSA. V was clipped by 2 bases and J by 4 bases, with 12 bases between them. The CDR3 totals 14 residues. The CDR3 DNA sequence: TGTGCCAGCAGCTTAACCCCCAGGATGTACGAGCAGTACTTC. It translates to CASSLTPRMYEQYF. Variable domain in full (rest from reference TRBV7-2 and TRBJ2-7): GAGVSQSPSNKVTEKGKDVELRCDPISGHTALYWYRQSLGQGLEFLIYFQGNSAPDKSGLPSDRFSAERTGGSVSTLTIQRTQQEDSAVYLCASSLTPRMYEQYFGPGTRLTVT.

The rearrangement links TRBV6-2 or TRBV6-3 to TRBJ1-2; TRBD1 matches 10 bases. This CDR3 is 16 amino acids long. Germline CDR1 MNHEY, CDR2 SVGEGT. The J segment lost 5 bases and the V segment lost 1 base, leaving 7 bases of the junction unmatched. CDR3 in amino acids: CASSYLRQGAGYGYTF. DNA for the CDR3: TGTGCCAGCAGTTACTTACGACAGGGGGCTGGTTATGGCTACACCTTC.

The rearrangement links TRBV2 to TRBJ2-1; D unclear. Germline CDR1 reads SNHLY; CDR2 reads FYNNEI. The CDR3 contains 13 residues. The V end was cut by 4 bases, the J end by 8 bases, with 12 bases between. The CDR3 sequence: CASSGVIEDEQFF. The CDR3 nucleotides are TGTGCCAGCAGTGGAGTTATTGAGGATGAGCAGTTCTTC.

The chain is built from TRBV9 and TRBJ1-1, with TRBD1 as a possible D gene (6 bases). Trimming left V 4 bases short and J 4 bases short, with 17 bases between. CDR1 SGDLS and CDR2 YYNGEE come from the germline V gene. CDR3 length equals 15 residues. The CDR3 is CASSPPGGAGTEAFF. The CDR3 nucleotides are TGTGCCAGCAGCCCGCCCGGGGGGGCCGGCACTGAAGCTTTCTTT.

This chain uses TRBV6-2 or TRBV6-3 with TRBJ2-7; maybe TRBD2 (6 bases). Deletions cut 5 bases from V and 2 bases from J, with 16 bases between. The CDR3 is 15 residues long. Per the germline V gene, CDR1 is MNHEY and CDR2 is SVGEGT. The CDR3 DNA sequence: TGTGCCAGCAGTCCCCGCCGGGACTCCCCCTACGAGCAGTACTTC. This sequence encodes CASSPRRDSPYEQYF.

This clone is a singleton in its sample. The chain joins TRBV2 to TRBJ1-1; 9 bases are shared with TRBD1. The CDR3 has 16 amino acids. Trimming at V came to 9 bases and at J to 0 bases, leaving 11 bases not matched to a gene. Germline assignment: CDR1 SNHLY and CDR2 FYNNEI. This CDR3 reads CARLTGTGSMNTEAFF. The CDR3 region has the DNA TGTGCCAGGCTAACCGGGACAGGGTCCATGAACACTGAAGCTTTCTTT.

The genes are TRBV7-2 and TRBJ2-5, with 10 bases matching TRBD1. Germline V gene data show CDR1 as SGHTA and CDR2 as FQGNSA. Trimming cost V 7 bases and J 4 bases; bases outside gene matches: 9. This CDR3 region has 15 residues. The CDR3 bases are TGTGCCAGCACCGCCTCGGGACAGGGGACAGAGACCCAGTACTTC. Its translation is CASTASGQGTETQYF.

V usage is TRBV10-1 and J usage is TRBJ2-5; 11 nucleotides align to TRBD2. Germline V gives CDR1 WNHNN, CDR2 SYGVQD (reference sequence). The V gene end was trimmed by 5 bases and the J gene end by 4 bases; junction bases not matched to a gene: 9. CDR3 length equals 16 residues. CDR3 DNA: TGCGCCAGCAGTAGGACTAGCGGGTGGGGTGTAGAGACCCAGTACTTC. Translating gives CASSRTSGWGVETQYF.

This chain uses TRBV7-9 with TRBJ1-1; TRBD1 is a possible D gene (6 bases). The CDR3 spans 17 residues. The V gene's germline CDR1 is SEHNR and CDR2 FQNEAQ (reference sequence). V was trimmed by 1 base and J by 0 bases, leaving 15 bases between them. The CDR3 nucleotides read TGTGCCAGCAGCTTAGGTGGGGGCAGGGAGCTGAACACTGAAGCTTTCTTT. Translation gives CASSLGGGRELNTEAFF. The full variable domain, rest sourced from reference TRBV7-9 and TRBJ1-1, is DTGVSQNPRHKITKRGQNVTFRCDPISEHNRLYWYRQTLGQGPEFLTYFQNEAQLEKSRLLSDRFSAERPKGSFSTLEIQRTEQGDSAMYLCASSLGGGRELNTEAFFGQGTRLTVV.

The chain has TRBV29-1 and TRBJ2-3, with 9 nucleotides matching TRBD1. Germline-derived CDR1 and CDR2 are SQVTM and ANQGSEA. J was trimmed by 1 base and V by 4 bases; bases with no gene match: 9. The CDR3 has 16 residues. The CDR3 loop is CSVGTHRDRGTDTQYF. Written as DNA, the CDR3 is TGCAGCGTTGGGACTCACCGGGACAGGGGCACAGATACGCAGTATTTT.

This chain uses TRBV18 with TRBJ1-1; 8 positions match TRBD1. Germline trimming cut 6 bases from V and 5 bases from J; bases unmatched to any gene: 8. This CDR3 is 14 amino acids long. Germline CDR1 KGHSH, CDR2 LQKENI. The DNA of the CDR3 is TGTGCCAGCTCGCAACAGGGGGTCGGGACTGAAGCTTTCTTT. Its translation is CASSQQGVGTEAFF.

J is TRBJ2-1 and V is TRBV15, with 11 bases that match TRBD2. V dropped 4 bases and J dropped 10; count of bases not matched to a gene: 12. Germline CDR1 reads LNHNV; CDR2 reads YYDKDF (reference sequence). The CDR3 loop spans 16 amino acids. CDR3 amino acids: CATSNRTSGPLVEQFF. In DNA, the CDR3 is TGTGCCACCAGCAACCGGACTAGCGGGCCCTTGGTGGAGCAGTTCTTC.

This sequence joins TRBV6-5 and TRBJ1-1, with D maybe TRBD1 (6 bases). CDR3 length: 14 amino acids. V lost 6 bases and J 4 bases, leaving 15 bases between the germline ends. CDR1 and CDR2 (germline): MNHEY, SVGAGI. CDR3 loop: CASRGGQSSTEAFF. The CDR3 bases are TGTGCCAGCAGGGGCGGACAGTCGTCCACTGAAGCTTTCTTT.

V usage is TRBV21-1 and J usage is TRBJ1-2. TRBV21-1 is assigned pseudogene status. This CDR3 comprises 16 residues. The CDR3 coding sequence is TGTGCCAGCAGCAAAGTAGACCCCCCAAGGAGGTATGGCTACACCTTC. Translated, it gives CASSKVDPPRRYGYTF.

The chain joins TRBV5-4 to TRBJ1-6; D may be TRBD1 (5 bases). V dropped 0 bases and J dropped 7 bases, with 17 bases sitting between them. The CDR3 contains 17 residues. Germline CDR1 SGHNT, CDR2 YYREEE (reference sequence). The CDR3 DNA reads TGTGCCAGCAGCTTGGGCCGGGGGGGTGCCCAGAATTCACCCCTCCACTTT. Its translation is CASSLGRGGAQNSPLHF. Full variable domain (missing parts from reference TRBV5-4 and TRBJ1-6): ETGVTQSPTHLIKTRGQQVTLRCSSQSGHNTVSWYQQALGQGPQFIFQYYREEENGRGNFPPRFSGLQFPNYSSELNVNALELDDSALYLCASSLGRGGAQNSPLHFGNGTRLTVT.

This chain connects TRBV6-5 to TRBJ1-5, with D perhaps matching TRBD1 (5 bases). CDR1 MNHEY and CDR2 SVGAGI come from the germline V gene. The CDR3 is 13 residues long. V lost 0 bases and J lost 10, with 10 bases in between. In DNA, the CDR3 is TGTGCCAGCAGTTACTCGGGAGGGGACCCCCAGCATTTT. Translated: CASSYSGGDPQHF.

The chain employs TRBV6-2 or TRBV6-3 and TRBJ2-2, with a tentative D call TRBD2 (6 bases). Trimming took 6 bases from V and 1 from J, leaving 12 bases between them. The germline gives CDR1 MNHEY, CDR2 SVGEGT. The CDR3 sequence is 15 residues long. Here the CDR3 reads CASRPGGLNTGELFF. The CDR3 DNA sequence: TGTGCCAGCAGGCCTGGAGGGCTGAACACCGGGGAGCTGTTTTTT.

This chain uses TRBV27 with TRBJ1-1, with 8 bases aligning to TRBD1. CDR3 length: 15 residues. V dropped 4 bases and J dropped 1; count of bases not matched to a gene: 5. CDR1 and CDR2 (germline): MNHEY, SMNVEV (reference sequence). DNA for the CDR3: TGTGCCAGCAGTTCAGGGGGCGGGTGGAACACTGAAGCTTTCTTT. Amino acids: CASSSGGGWNTEAFF.

The chain recombines TRBV7-6 with TRBJ2-3, with 7 bases identical to TRBD2. This CDR3 has 19 amino acids. V lost 6 bases and J lost 1; bases outside the gene matches: 19. CDR1 and CDR2 (germline): SGHVS, FNYEAQ. CDR3 loop: CASSYSVAAGEFGTDTQYF. CDR3 sequence (DNA): TGTGCCAGCAGTTATAGCGTGGCGGCGGGAGAGTTTGGCACAGATACGCAGTATTTT. Combining the CDR3 with reference TRBV7-6 and TRBJ2-3 gives the whole variable domain GAGVSQSPRYKVTKRGQDVALRCDPISGHVSLYWYRQALGQGPEFLTYFNYEAQQDKSGLPNDRFSAERPEGSISTLTIQRTEQRDSAMYRCASSYSVAAGEFGTDTQYFGPGTRLTVL.